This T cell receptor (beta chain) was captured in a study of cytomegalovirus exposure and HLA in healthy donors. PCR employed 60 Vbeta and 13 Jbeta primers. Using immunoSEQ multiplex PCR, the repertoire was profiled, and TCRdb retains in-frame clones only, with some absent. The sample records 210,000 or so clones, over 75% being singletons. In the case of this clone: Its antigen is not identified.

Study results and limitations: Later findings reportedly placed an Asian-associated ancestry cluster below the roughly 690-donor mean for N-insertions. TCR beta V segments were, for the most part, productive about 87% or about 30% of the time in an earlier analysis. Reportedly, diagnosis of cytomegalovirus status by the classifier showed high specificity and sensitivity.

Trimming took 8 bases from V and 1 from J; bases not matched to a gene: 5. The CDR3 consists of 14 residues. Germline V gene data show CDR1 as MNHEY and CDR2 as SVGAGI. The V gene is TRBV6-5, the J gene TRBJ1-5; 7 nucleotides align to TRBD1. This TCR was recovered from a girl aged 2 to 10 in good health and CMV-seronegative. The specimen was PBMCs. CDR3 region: CASGDRASNQPQHF. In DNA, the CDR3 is TGTGCCAGCGGCGACAGGGCGAGCAATCAGCCCCAGCATTTT.